Below, one T cell receptor beta chain is given with its context. This specimen comes from a study of blood T cell repertoires in COVID-19. For the study at large: Italy, Spain and the United States were the sources of the convalescent and acute COVID-19 samples.

Source study methods: Reference gene primer amplification yielded estimated nucleated cell counts. Data came from immunoSEQ multiplex PCR; TCRdb stores just in-frame clones and leaves some out. Clonal size and the V and J genes are those of that table, whereas D and trimming came from the DNA. The data hold 46,000 or so clones, with more than 75% observed a single time. V lost 2 bases, J lost 6 bases, and 13 bases lay in between. Germline loops: CDR1 GTSNPN, CDR2 SVGIG (reference sequence). This CDR3 contains 13 residues. This sequence originates from a man aged 70 or older with active COVID-19. The chain uses TRBV30 and TRBJ1-1, with a weak D call TRBD1 (5 bases). Source material: peripheral blood. CDR3 in amino acids: CAWSPRVGAEAFF. CDR3 sequence (DNA): TGTGCCTGGAGTCCCAGGGTTGGAGCTGAAGCTTTCTTT.